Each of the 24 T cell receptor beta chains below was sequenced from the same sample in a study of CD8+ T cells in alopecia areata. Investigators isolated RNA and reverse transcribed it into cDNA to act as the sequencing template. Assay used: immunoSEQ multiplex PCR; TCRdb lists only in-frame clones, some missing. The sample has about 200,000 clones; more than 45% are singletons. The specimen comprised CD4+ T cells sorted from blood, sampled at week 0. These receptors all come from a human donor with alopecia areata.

The CDR3 here is CASRSLIGTGYEQYF. Here the CDR3 DNA reads TGTGCCAGCAGGTCATTGATAGGGACTGGCTACGAGCAGTACTTC. V usage is TRBV6-5 and J usage is TRBJ2-7, with D maybe TRBD2 (6 bases). The CDR3 totals 15 residues. Germline V lookup: CDR1 MNHEY, CDR2 SVGAGI. Between the trimmed V and J ends, which lost 6 bases and 3 bases, there was a span of 18 bases.

CDR3 bases: TGTGCCAGCAGTTTAAGCAGGGCTAGCGGGATTACAGATACGCAGTATTTT. This gives the protein CASSLSRASGITDTQYF. The rearrangement uses TRBV27 and TRBJ2-3, with TRBD2 matching 9 bases. CDR3 length equals 17 residues. In germline, CDR1 is MNHEY, CDR2 SMNVEV (reference sequence). The V and J ends lost 2 bases and 3 bases, in that order; junction bases with no gene match: 9.

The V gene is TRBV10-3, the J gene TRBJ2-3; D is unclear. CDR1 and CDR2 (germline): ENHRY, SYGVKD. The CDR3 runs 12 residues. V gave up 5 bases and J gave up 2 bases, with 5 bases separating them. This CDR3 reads CAISPTTDTQYF. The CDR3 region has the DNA TGTGCCATCAGTCCGACCACAGATACGCAGTATTTT.

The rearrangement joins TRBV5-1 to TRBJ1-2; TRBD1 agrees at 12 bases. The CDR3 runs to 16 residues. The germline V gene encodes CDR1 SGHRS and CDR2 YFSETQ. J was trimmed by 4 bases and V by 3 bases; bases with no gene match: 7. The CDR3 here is CASSSTGTGGSYGYTF. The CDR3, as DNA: TGCGCCAGCAGCTCAACCGGGACAGGGGGCTCCTATGGCTACACCTTC.

The DNA for the CDR3 is TGCGCCAGCAGCCAGAGACAGGGCATGGAGACCCAGTACTTC. This translates into CASSQRQGMETQYF. The chain combines TRBV5-1 with TRBJ2-5; 7 nucleotides agree with TRBD1. V shed 4 bases and J 5 bases; nucleotides not matched to a gene: 8. The CDR3 is 14 residues long. Germline values: CDR1 SGHRS, CDR2 YFSETQ.

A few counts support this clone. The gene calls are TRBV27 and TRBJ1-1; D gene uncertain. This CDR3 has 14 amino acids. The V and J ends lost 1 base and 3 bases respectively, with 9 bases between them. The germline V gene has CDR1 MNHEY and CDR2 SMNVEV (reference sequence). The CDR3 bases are TGTGCCAGCAGTTTATTCCGGACTGACACTGAAGCTTTCTTT. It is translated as CASSLFRTDTEAFF.

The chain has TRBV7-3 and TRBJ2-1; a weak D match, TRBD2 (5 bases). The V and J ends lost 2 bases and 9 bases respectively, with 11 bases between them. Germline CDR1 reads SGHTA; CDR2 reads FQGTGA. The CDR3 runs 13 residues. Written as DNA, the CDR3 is TGTGCCAGCAGCTTATTTGAGGGAACTGAGCAGTTCTTC. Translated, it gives CASSLFEGTEQFF.

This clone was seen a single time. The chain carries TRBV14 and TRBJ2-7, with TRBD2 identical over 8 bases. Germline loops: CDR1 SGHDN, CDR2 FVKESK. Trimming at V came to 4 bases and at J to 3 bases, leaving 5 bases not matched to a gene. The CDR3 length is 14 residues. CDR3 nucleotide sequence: TGTGCCAGCAGCCTCCTCAGCGGGAGCTACGAGCAGTACTTC. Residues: CASSLLSGSYEQYF.

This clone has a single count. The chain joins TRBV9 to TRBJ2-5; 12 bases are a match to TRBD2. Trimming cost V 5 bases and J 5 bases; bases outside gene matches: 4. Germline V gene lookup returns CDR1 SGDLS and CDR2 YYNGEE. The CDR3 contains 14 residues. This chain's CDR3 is CASSRTSGKETQYF. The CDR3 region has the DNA TGTGCCAGCAGTCGGACTAGCGGGAAGGAGACCCAGTACTTC.

The CDR3 is CASRRLALGPDTQYF. The CDR3, as DNA: TGTGCCAGCAGGAGACTAGCCCTTGGCCCAGATACGCAGTATTTT. The chain links TRBV6-6 to TRBJ2-3; 7 nucleotides align to TRBD2. The CDR3 runs to 15 residues. The trim removed 6 bases at V and 4 bases at J, leaving 10 bases unmatched. Germline values: CDR1 MNHNY, CDR2 SVGAGI (reference sequence).

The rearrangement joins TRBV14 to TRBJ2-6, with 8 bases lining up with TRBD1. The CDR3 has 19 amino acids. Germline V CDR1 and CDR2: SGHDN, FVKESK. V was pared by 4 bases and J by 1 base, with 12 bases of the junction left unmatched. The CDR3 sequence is CASSLSRDRPLSGANVLTF. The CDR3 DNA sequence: TGTGCCAGCAGCCTATCTCGGGACAGGCCTCTTTCTGGGGCCAACGTCCTGACTTTC.

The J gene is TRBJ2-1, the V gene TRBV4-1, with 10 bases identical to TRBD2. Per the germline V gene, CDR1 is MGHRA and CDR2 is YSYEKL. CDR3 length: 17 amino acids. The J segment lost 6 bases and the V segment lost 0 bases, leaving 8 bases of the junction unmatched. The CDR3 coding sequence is TGCGCCAGCAGCCAAGAGAGGACTAGCGGACCTACCAATGAGCAGTTCTTC. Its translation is CASSQERTSGPTNEQFF.

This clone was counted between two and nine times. CDR3 in amino acids: CSVGQGSKNIQYF. CDR3 nucleotides: TGCAGCGTAGGACAGGGGTCCAAAAACATTCAGTACTTC. The chain is built from TRBV29-1 and TRBJ2-4; TRBD1 aligns across 9 bases. The CDR3 consists of 13 residues. V lost 6 bases, J lost 2 bases, and 2 bases stayed unmatched. Looked up from germline, CDR1 is SQVTM and CDR2 is ANQGSEA.

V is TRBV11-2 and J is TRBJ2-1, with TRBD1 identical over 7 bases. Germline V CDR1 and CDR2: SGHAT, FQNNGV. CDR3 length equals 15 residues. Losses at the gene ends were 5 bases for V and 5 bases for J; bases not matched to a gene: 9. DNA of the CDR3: TGTGCCAGCAGCGCCCTACAGGGGCGGAACAATGAGCAGTTCTTC. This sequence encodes CASSALQGRNNEQFF.

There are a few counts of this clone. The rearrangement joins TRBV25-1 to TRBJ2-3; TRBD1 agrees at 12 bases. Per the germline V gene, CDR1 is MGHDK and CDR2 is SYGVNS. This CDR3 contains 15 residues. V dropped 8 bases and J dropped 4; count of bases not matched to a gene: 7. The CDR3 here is CASVGQGALADTQYF. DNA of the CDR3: TGTGCCAGCGTGGGACAGGGGGCTTTGGCAGATACGCAGTATTTT. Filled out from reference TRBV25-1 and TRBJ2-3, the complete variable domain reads EADIYQTPRYLVIGTGKKITLECSQTMGHDKMYWYQQDPGMELHLIHYSYGVNSTEKGDLSSESTVSRIRTEHFPLTLESARPSHTSQYLCASVGQGALADTQYFGPGTRLTVL.

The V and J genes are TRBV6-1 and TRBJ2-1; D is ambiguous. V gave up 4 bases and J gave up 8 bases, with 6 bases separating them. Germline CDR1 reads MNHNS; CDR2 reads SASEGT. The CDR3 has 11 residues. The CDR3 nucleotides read TGTGCCAGCAGTGTTGTGTATGAGCAGTTCTTC. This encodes CASSVVYEQFF.

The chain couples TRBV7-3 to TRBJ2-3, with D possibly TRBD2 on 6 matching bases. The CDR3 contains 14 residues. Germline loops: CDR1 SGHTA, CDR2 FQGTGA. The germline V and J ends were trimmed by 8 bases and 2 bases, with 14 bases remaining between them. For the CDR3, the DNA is TGTGCCAGCGGCGCCTCGGGGGACACAGATACGCAGTATTTT. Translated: CASGASGDTDTQYF.

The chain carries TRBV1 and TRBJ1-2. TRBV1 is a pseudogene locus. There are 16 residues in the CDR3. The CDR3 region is CTSSQDLIQGGYGYTF. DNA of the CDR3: TGCACCAGCAGCCAAGATTTGATACAGGGAGGATATGGCTACACCTTC.

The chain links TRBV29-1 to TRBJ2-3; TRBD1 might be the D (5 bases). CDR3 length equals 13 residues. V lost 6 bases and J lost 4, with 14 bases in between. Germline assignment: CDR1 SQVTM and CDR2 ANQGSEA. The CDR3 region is CSVKQVLADTQYF. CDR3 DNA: TGCAGCGTAAAACAGGTTTTGGCAGATACGCAGTATTTT.

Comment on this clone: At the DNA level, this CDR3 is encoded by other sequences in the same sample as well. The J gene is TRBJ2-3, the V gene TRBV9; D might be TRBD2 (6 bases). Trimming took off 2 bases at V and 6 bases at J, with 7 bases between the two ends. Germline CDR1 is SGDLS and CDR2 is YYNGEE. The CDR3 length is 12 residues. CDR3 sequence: CASSVGGDTQYF. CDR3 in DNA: TGTGCCAGCAGCGTCGGAGGGGATACGCAGTATTTT.

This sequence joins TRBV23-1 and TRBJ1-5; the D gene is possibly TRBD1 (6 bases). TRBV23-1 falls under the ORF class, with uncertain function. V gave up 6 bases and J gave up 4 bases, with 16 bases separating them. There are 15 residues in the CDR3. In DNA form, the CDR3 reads TGCGCCAGCAGCCGGGGACACCCTCAGAATCAGCCCCAGCATTTT. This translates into CASSRGHPQNQPQHF.

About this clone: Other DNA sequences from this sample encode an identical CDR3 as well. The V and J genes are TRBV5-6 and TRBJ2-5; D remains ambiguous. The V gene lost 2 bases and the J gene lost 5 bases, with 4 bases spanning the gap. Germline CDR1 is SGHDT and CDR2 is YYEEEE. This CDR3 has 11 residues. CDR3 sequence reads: CASSLSETQYF. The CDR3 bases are TGTGCCAGCAGCTTATCGGAGACCCAGTACTTC.

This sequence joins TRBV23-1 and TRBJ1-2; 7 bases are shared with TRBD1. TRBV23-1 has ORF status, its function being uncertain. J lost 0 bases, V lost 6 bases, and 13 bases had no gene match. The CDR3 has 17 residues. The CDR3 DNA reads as TGCGCCAGCAGCCTATCAGGGGGACAGCAATCTAACTATGGCTACACCTTC. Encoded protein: CASSLSGGQQSNYGYTF.

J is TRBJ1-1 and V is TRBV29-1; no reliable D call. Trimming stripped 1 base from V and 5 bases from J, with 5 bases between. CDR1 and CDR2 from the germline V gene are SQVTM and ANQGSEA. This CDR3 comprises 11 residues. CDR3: CSVEGETEAFF. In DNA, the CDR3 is TGCAGCGTTGAAGGGGAGACTGAAGCTTTCTTT.